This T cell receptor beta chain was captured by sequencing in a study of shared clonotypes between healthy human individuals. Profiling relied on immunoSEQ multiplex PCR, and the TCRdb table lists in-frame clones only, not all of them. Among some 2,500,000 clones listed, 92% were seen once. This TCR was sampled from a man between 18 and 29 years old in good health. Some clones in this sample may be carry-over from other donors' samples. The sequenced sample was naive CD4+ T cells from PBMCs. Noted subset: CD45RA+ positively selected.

DNA of the CDR3: TGTGCCAGCACCAAACCGGGTGGGCGGGAGCAGTTCTTC. Amino acid sequence: CASTKPGGREQFF. The chain links TRBV9 to TRBJ2-1; D not resolved. Trimming took off 6 bases at V and 10 bases at J, with 17 bases between the two ends. Germline values: CDR1 SGDLS, CDR2 YYNGEE. The CDR3 is 13 amino acids.